These T cell receptor beta chains were read from a single sample in a study of T cells in Graves' hyperthyroidism and ophthalmopathy. Each CDR3 protein gets one entry after TCRdb re-called the multiplex PCR reads with MiXCR. The repertoire holds 600,000 to 850,000 distinct CDR3 sequences, with over 15% as singletons. Sample: blood. The receptors shown here come from a woman aged 45-59 years with Graves' hyperthyroidism that later progressed to Graves' ophthalmopathy. Both conserved end residues are trimmed from each CDR3. Each record gives: J gene, V gene, CDR3 protein.

>TRBJ1-1|TRBV7-6
ASSLGFGGLNTEAF
>TRBJ2-3|TRBV20-1
SPLGGAGTDTQY
>TRBJ2-5|TRBV20-1
SVGHQGRETQY
>TRBJ1-2|TRBV7-8
ASSPQDRHGYT
>TRBJ1-1|TRBV12-3/TRBV12-4
ASSLGHRYTEAF
>TRBJ2-1|TRBV5-5
ASSPAGQGIDEQF
>TRBJ1-5|TRBV6-1
ASSQSEENQPQH
>TRBJ1-5|TRBV20-1
SASRGQDQPQH
>TRBJ2-5|TRBV15
ATNTGGEETQY
>TRBJ1-2|TRBV7-8
ASSRTQGNYGYT
>TRBJ1-2|TRBV7-2
ASRPRVTGEGYGYT
>TRBJ2-1|TRBV12-3/TRBV12-4
ASTLRTSGGARAYNEQF
>TRBJ1-1|TRBV2
ASSEEVNTEAF
>TRBJ1-2|TRBV7-9
ASSKSEDRANYGYT
>TRBJ2-5|TRBV6-1
ASRRNQETQY
>TRBJ2-7|TRBV12-3/TRBV12-4
ASSPRDGYEQY
>TRBJ2-4|TRBV12-3/TRBV12-4
ASSNRENIQY
>TRBJ1-1|TRBV7-9
ASRNEVPGPNTEAF
>TRBJ2-7|TRBV20-1
SARQTGGGSGQY
>TRBJ2-1|TRBV20-1
SARMEDGGGQPREVVYNEQF
>TRBJ1-3|TRBV7-8
ASSLAAAFSGNTIY
>TRBJ1-1|TRBV18
ASSPGAPMNTEAF
>TRBJ2-3|TRBV7-9
ASSDYPSWTPSTDTQY
>TRBJ2-2|TRBV20-1
SAQRPGQGNTGELF
>TRBJ2-5|TRBV12-5
ASGSGQETQY
>TRBJ2-3|TRBV6-2/TRBV6-3
ASTPSGLVSTDTQY
>TRBJ1-5|TRBV4-1
ASSPFDGQPQH
>TRBJ2-5|TRBV20-1
SARGLRQETQY
>TRBJ1-1|TRBV6-1
ASRPFQGVNTEAF
>TRBJ2-7|TRBV10-3
ATSLGSGDTYEQY
>TRBJ1-6|TRBV11-2
ASSLAGITGSGIH
>TRBJ1-5|TRBV6-1
ASRGRGRQPQH
>TRBJ1-5|TRBV5-1
ASIQGGQPQH
>TRBJ2-7|TRBV6-1
ASSERLTLPREQY
>TRBJ1-1|TRBV10-1
ASSESWQGNTEAF
>TRBJ2-3|TRBV30
AWTLGGGADTQY
>TRBJ1-4|TRBV5-4
ASSLGVAGENEKLF
>TRBJ1-3|TRBV2
ARDLDSVEGNTIY
>TRBJ1-4|TRBV10-3
AISESRNNEKLF
>TRBJ1-1|TRBV6-1
ASKLTLVNTEAF
>TRBJ1-4|TRBV12-3/TRBV12-4
ASSLADREKLF
>TRBJ1-6|TRBV4-1
ASSSSARSDSPLH
>TRBJ1-1|TRBV27
ASSSSGQGQGNTEAF
>TRBJ2-7|TRBV7-6
ASSLTSGGDEQY
>TRBJ2-3|TRBV6-5
ASSYTAGARSTDTQY
>TRBJ2-5|TRBV5-1
ASGETTGAETQY
>TRBJ2-3|TRBV2
ASGNSGSTDTQY
>TRBJ1-6|TRBV4-1
ASSQDSGELSPLH
>TRBJ2-3|TRBV20-1
SASGGGVATDTQY
>TRBJ2-3|TRBV6-1
ASSEALGQGISDTQY
>TRBJ2-1|TRBV13
ASSWDRGSDEQF
>TRBJ2-1|TRBV12-3/TRBV12-4
ASSLFGQGINEQF
>TRBJ2-1|TRBV10-3
AISSTWTSGGAENEQF
>TRBJ2-2|TRBV19
ASSLTPGGNTGELF
>TRBJ2-3|TRBV5-8
ASSLKLGAGVDTQY